Below, one TCR beta chain is given with its context. Its cognate antigen has yet to be identified. Base qualities are not at hand, and no much larger clone is one base apart. The goal of deep resolution MiSeq sequencing was a depth between 1 in 1 million and 1 in 200,000 T cells, and coverage averaged 10x per clonotype. TCR beta libraries were generated with the immunoSEQ hsTCRB Kit. For the original study's pipeline: ImmunoSEQ Data Assistant and ImmunoSEQ Analyzer were used for data analysis, and V, D and J genes were assigned according to IMGT definitions. Clonality, which ranges from 0 to 1, was calculated as one minus the normalized Shannon entropy of productive rearrangement frequencies. Public clonotype analysis was restricted to overrepresented clonotypes comprising at least 0.05% of each patient's repertoire. About 13 age-matched healthy donor repertoires from immuneACCESS were used as controls for clonality. As stored in TCRdb, this immuneACCESS dataset retains in-frame rearrangements with V and J assigned. A fraction of the clones does not appear; measured against another copy, unresolved V genes explain less than half of the discrepancy, and the remainder lacks a known reason. The D gene and trimming were derived from the DNA, and the V and J assignments and clone size from that table. For this sample there are over 65,000 clones; 68% appear just once. More than 4.5% of the sample lies in the top ten.

This sample stems from a study of cytotoxic CD8 clonotypes in ibrutinib-treated CLL (dated by TCRdb to 2020 to 2022). About the full investigation: The cohort had eleven to twelve relapsed/refractory and 15 treatment-naive patients; under 18 were IGHV unmutated. Samples averaged around 280,000 productive templates and roughly 86,000 productive rearrangements. Responses were partial in around 25 patients and complete in 2; after median 68 months follow-up, roughly 14 stayed in remission and about 12 progressed. Response samples were taken after a median of about a year on treatment, ranging from about 6 to 40 months. Cryopreserved peripheral blood mononuclear cells were collected at three points: before therapy, at response, and at either sustained remission or disease progression. Of the 86 participants in the trial, about two dozen had longitudinal samples available. All remission and progressive disease samples were collected while patients were still receiving ibrutinib.

According to the study, the label for this sample's time point signals: about 11 months on ibrutinib. About 2 micrograms of genomic DNA were extracted from cryopreserved PBMCs for TCR beta library preparation. High-throughput TCR beta sequencing was performed on longitudinal blood samples from CLL patients receiving ibrutinib monotherapy. The patients took part in an open-label, single-center phase 2 trial of ibrutinib monotherapy. CDR1 and CDR2 were assigned from the germline V gene as SGHRS and YFSETQ. V is reduced by 4 bases and J by 0 bases, leaving a spacing of 7 bases between them. The CDR3 starts with the cysteine, ends with the phenylalanine, and has 13 residues. Here the CDR3 DNA is all that survives: 39 bases in frame from base 1. Results the study describes overall, beyond this receptor: Baseline clonality exceeded that of age-matched healthy donors and correlated strongly with circulating CD8+ T-cell counts. Public clonotypes were rare and either contracted or stayed stable during treatment, and the rise in clonality at ibrutinib response reflected the expansion of private clonotypes. Lymph node repertoires were not examined, and the timing of sampling was not matched between patients in sustained remission and those whose disease progressed. An increase in clonality was observed at ibrutinib response, with clonality remaining stable during sustained remission and falling back toward baseline at progression.

The sample was PBMCs, taken after 12 months of ibrutinib treatment. This receptor was identified in a human donor with chronic lymphocytic leukemia. The V and J genes are TRBV5-1 and TRBJ1-1; the D gene is unclear. The DNA is TGCGCCAGCAGCAACTACATGAACACTGAAGCTTTCTTT. This gives the protein CASSNYMNTEAFF.